This T cell receptor beta chain derives from a study of blood T cell repertoires in COVID-19. About the research overall: Acute and convalescent COVID-19 specimens originated in the United States, Italy and Spain. Sample material is recorded as cDNA or gDNA derived from T cells, B-cell-depleted T cells, or PBMCs.

V lost 4 bases to trimming and J lost 4 bases, with 17 bases between them. The V gene's germline CDR1 is SGDLS and CDR2 YYNGEE. The CDR3 loop spans 16 amino acids. Study members were between about 18 and 95 years old and lived in 20 to 30 US regions. Original processing notes: Amplifying reference gene primers gave estimates of nucleated cell counts. TCRdb's table, derived via immunoSEQ multiplex PCR, lists solely in-frame clones and lacks some. V, J and clone size derive from that table, while D and trimming were established from the DNA sequence. The table has a few hundred thousand clones, approximately 92% seen once.

Input material: PBMCs or T cells enriched from blood (not recorded which). The chain couples TRBV9 to TRBJ2-2; tentatively, D is TRBD2 (5 bases). The receptor was isolated from a woman aged 25-40 years who had recovered from COVID-19. The CDR3 DNA follows: TGTGCCAGCAGCCCGGAGGTAGCCGCGGGCACCGGGGAGCTGTTTTTT. As protein: CASSPEVAAGTGELFF.